This T cell receptor beta chain appears in the sequencing data of a study of beta chain features in type 1 diabetes. Study-level findings and limits: Patients with Type 1 diabetes showed moderately but significantly shorter TCRB CDR3s in all four CD4+ subsets. Within the patient group, naive, central memory and Treg TCRB repertoires appeared more similar to each other than within healthy donors.

About this clone itself: Its antigen is still unknown.

V was clipped by 3 bases and J by 1 base; unmatched bases: 1. The CDR3 consists of 14 residues. Germline-derived CDR1 and CDR2 are LGHNA and YSLEER. Of the isolated RNA, all was reverse transcribed, and so the sequenced material was expressed TCRB transcripts. Here immunoSEQ multiplex PCR was the method, and the copy in TCRdb shows in-frame clones only, minus some. The sample carries roughly 180,000 clones, 6% to 9% recorded once. The sequence was obtained from a man younger than 30 with type 1 diabetes. Sample: central memory CD4+ T cells from blood. The V call is TRBV4-3, the J call TRBJ2-3, with 7 bases that match TRBD2. CDR3 protein: CASSHRGGTDTQYF. The CDR3 DNA sequence: TGCGCCAGCAGCCACCGGGGGGGCACAGATACGCAGTATTTT.